Below, one TCR beta chain is given with its context. The data are from a study of T-cell reconstitution after alpha-beta-depleted transplantation in children. During its preparation, the TCRbeta library received unique molecular identifiers. TCRdb reprocessed the PCR reads via MiXCR and lists one record per CDR3 protein. This sample has almost 500,000 distinct CDR3 sequences, with approximately 12% found just once. The junction had 6 bases not matched to a gene; V was cut back by 3 bases and J by 3 bases. From germline, CDR1 is LGHNA and CDR2 YNFKEQ. The CDR3 is 15 residues long. Here the sequenced sample was PBMCs from the stem cell graft donor, taken from the stem cell graft. The chain joins TRBV4-2 to TRBJ1-2, with 8 bases matching TRBD1. This sequence originates from a human donor who donated a stem cell graft to a child with combined immunodeficiency. The CDR3 bases are TGTGCCAGCAGCCACCTACAGGGGGGAGACTATGGCTACACCTTC. Translation gives CASSHLQGGDYGYTF.